These 24 T cell receptor beta chains share one sample of origin, sequenced in a study of cytomegalovirus exposure and HLA in healthy donors. This PCR relied on a set of 60 Vbeta primers and 13 Jbeta primers. Libraries were prepared by immunoSEQ multiplex PCR; TCRdb keeps only in-frame clonotypes and omits some of them. This sample has approximately 140,000 clones, with under 75% found just once. Material for sequencing was PBMCs. The receptors shown here come from an older woman in good health and CMV-seropositive.

This clone was counted between two and nine times. The J gene is TRBJ1-1, the V gene TRBV28; the D is unclear. Germline-derived CDR1 and CDR2 are MDHEN and SYDVKM. V shed 3 bases and J shed 7 bases, with 6 bases lying between them. The CDR3 is made up of 11 amino acids. The CDR3 loop reads CASSFRLEAFF. The CDR3 nucleotides are TGTGCCAGCAGTTTTCGACTTGAAGCTTTCTTT.

This chain joins TRBV4-3 and TRBJ1-1; TRBD1 might be the D (5 bases). The CDR3 contains 15 residues. Germline loops: CDR1 LGHNA, CDR2 YSLEER. Trimming shortened V by 4 bases and J by 3 bases, and 15 bases separated the two germline ends. Here the CDR3 DNA reads TGCGCCAGCAGCCCCTTAGAACGGGGGTACACTGAAGCTTTCTTT. This translates into CASSPLERGYTEAFF.

This rearrangement joins TRBV27 to TRBJ2-1; the match to TRBD2 covers 10 bases. The CDR3 is 16 residues long. Germline V gene data show CDR1 as MNHEY and CDR2 as SMNVEV (reference sequence). V trimming: 4 bases; J trimming: 4 bases; junction bases outside the gene matches: 7. The CDR3 DNA reads TGTGCCAGCAGTTCATACCTAGCGGGAGATTACAATGAGCAGTTCTTC. Residues: CASSSYLAGDYNEQFF.

J is TRBJ2-1 and V is TRBV28; 7 nucleotides match TRBD1. The CDR3 loop spans 16 amino acids. Germline CDR1 reads MDHEN; CDR2 reads SYDVKM. J gave up 6 bases and V 6 bases, and 14 bases lay outside the gene matches. CDR3 nucleotide sequence: TGTGCCAGCAGCACCCGATTGGACAGGAGGATCAATGAGCAGTTCTTC. This gives the protein CASSTRLDRRINEQFF.

This clone was counted a single time. The chain links TRBV4-2 to TRBJ2-1; D gene ambiguous. The V end was cut by 5 bases, the J end by 8 bases, with 4 bases between. Germline V gene lookup returns CDR1 LGHNA and CDR2 YNFKEQ. CDR3 length: 10 amino acids. CDR3 region: CASSSDEQFF. The CDR3 DNA reads TGTGCCAGCAGCTCGGATGAGCAGTTCTTC.

This chain joins TRBV7-2 and TRBJ2-3; 12 bases are a match to TRBD2. Germline loops: CDR1 SGHTA, CDR2 FQGNSA. This CDR3 contains 14 residues. Trimming at V came to 8 bases and at J to 3 bases, leaving 3 bases not matched to a gene. The chain's CDR3 is CASGLAGFTDTQYF. The CDR3 DNA reads as TGTGCCAGCGGACTAGCGGGGTTTACAGATACGCAGTATTTT.

The chain links TRBV4-3 to TRBJ1-2; weak D call: TRBD1 (5 bases). This CDR3 has 15 amino acids. Germline values: CDR1 LGHNA, CDR2 YSLEER. The germline V and J ends were trimmed by 1 base and 6 bases, with 15 bases remaining between them. This CDR3 is CASSQARAGTNGYTF. As DNA, the CDR3 is TGCGCCAGCAGCCAAGCTCGTGCAGGGACTAATGGCTACACCTTC.

This chain joins TRBV2 and TRBJ2-1, with D possibly matching TRBD2 (6 bases). The CDR3 extends over 15 amino acids. Trimming removed 2 bases at V and 7 bases at J, with 15 bases between. The germline V gene has CDR1 SNHLY and CDR2 FYNNEI. As DNA, the CDR3 is TGTGCCAGCAGTGAATCACAGCTCCGGGGGAATGAGCAGTTCTTC. Protein sequence: CASSESQLRGNEQFF.

V and J are TRBV15 and TRBJ2-7; 9 bases are shared with TRBD1. The CDR3 has 15 residues. Germline V lookup: CDR1 LNHNV, CDR2 YYDKDF (reference sequence). Losses at the gene ends were 7 bases for V and 5 bases for J; bases not matched to a gene: 12. CDR3 nucleotides: TGTGCCACCAACCAAGGTTCACAGGGGGCCAACGAGCAGTACTTC. Encoded protein: CATNQGSQGANEQYF. The full variable domain, its missing parts supplied by reference TRBV15 and TRBJ2-7, is DAMVIQNPRYQVTQFGKPVTLSCSQTLNHNVMYWYQQKSSQAPKLLFHYYDKDFNNEADTPDNFQSRRPNTSFCFLDIRSPGLGDTAMYLCATNQGSQGANEQYFGPGTRLTVT.

The CDR3 region has the DNA TGTGCCAGCAGCTTATCTAGCGGGAGTAACTACGAGCAGTACTTC. This translates into CASSLSSGSNYEQYF. J is TRBJ2-7 and V is TRBV11-2, with TRBD2 identical over 10 bases. Germline trimming cut 2 bases from V and 3 bases from J; bases unmatched to any gene: 4. Per the germline V gene, CDR1 is SGHAT and CDR2 is FQNNGV. The CDR3 spans 15 residues.

The rearrangement links TRBV7-8 to TRBJ2-3, with 10 bases aligning to TRBD1. Losses at the gene ends were 5 bases for V and 0 bases for J; bases not matched to a gene: 2. Germline-derived CDR1 and CDR2 are SGHVS and FQNEAQ. There are 15 residues in the CDR3. The CDR3 region has the DNA TGTGCCAGCAGCGAGGACAGGGGGAGCACAGATACGCAGTATTTT. The encoded protein is CASSEDRGSTDTQYF.

V is TRBV4-2 and J is TRBJ2-1; D uncertain. CDR1 and CDR2 (germline): LGHNA, YNFKEQ. The V end lost 1 base, the J end lost 6 bases, and 4 bases lay between the germline ends. The CDR3 has 12 residues. The CDR3 spells CASSQAGNEQFF. The CDR3 bases are TGTGCCAGCAGCCAAGCCGGCAATGAGCAGTTCTTC.

This chain joins TRBV20-1 and TRBJ1-1; D unclear. The CDR3 runs 11 residues. The germline V gene encodes CDR1 DFQATT and CDR2 SNEGSKA (reference sequence). V was cut by 6 bases and J by 6 bases, with 11 bases left in between. The CDR3 reads CSAPSGAEAFF. The CDR3 DNA reads as TGCAGTGCACCGAGCGGGGCTGAAGCTTTCTTT.

This chain connects TRBV7-9 to TRBJ1-5; no clear D. Germline V gene data show CDR1 as SEHNR and CDR2 as FQNEAQ (reference sequence). CDR3 length: 16 amino acids. The V and J ends lost 6 bases and 4 bases respectively, with 19 bases between them. CDR3: CASRLPDGGHNQPQHF. CDR3 in DNA: TGTGCCAGCAGGTTACCGGACGGAGGGCATAATCAGCCCCAGCATTTT.

This chain joins TRBV27 and TRBJ2-7, with TRBD2 matching over 9 bases. Germline assignment: CDR1 MNHEY and CDR2 SMNVEV (reference sequence). The J segment lost 3 bases and the V segment lost 4 bases, leaving 10 bases of the junction unmatched. This CDR3 has 16 amino acids. CDR3 region: CASSSPYSGGSYEQYF. Written as DNA, the CDR3 is TGTGCCAGCAGTTCCCCCTATAGCGGGGGAAGCTACGAGCAGTACTTC.

The chain combines TRBV6-1 with TRBJ2-7; D is unclear. V lost 1 base and J lost 4, with 14 bases in between. This CDR3 has 15 residues. Germline CDR1 MNHNS, CDR2 SASEGT. CDR3 region: CASSEEAGFWYEQYF. The CDR3 DNA is TGTGCCAGCAGTGAAGAGGCAGGTTTCTGGTACGAGCAGTACTTC.

This chain connects TRBV4-2 to TRBJ2-5; 13 bases map to TRBD2. The CDR3 has 16 residues. Trimming removed 4 bases from V and 3 bases from J; junction bases left unmatched: 5. The germline V gene encodes CDR1 LGHNA and CDR2 YNFKEQ. The CDR3 DNA follows: TGTGCCAGCAGCCCAACTAGCGGGAGGGCCAAAGAGACCCAGTACTTC. This gives the protein CASSPTSGRAKETQYF.

The V and J genes are TRBV11-2 and TRBJ1-3; unclear D gene. CDR3 length equals 14 residues. Between the trimmed V and J ends, which lost 5 bases and 0 bases, there was a span of 8 bases. Germline CDR1 SGHAT, CDR2 FQNNGV. Written as DNA, the CDR3 is TGTGCCAGCAGCGTACAAGTCTCTGGAAACACCATATATTTT. Translation gives CASSVQVSGNTIYF.

The V call is TRBV6-1, the J call TRBJ1-2; D may be TRBD1 (5 bases). CDR1 is MNHNS and CDR2 is SASEGT in the germline V gene. V was trimmed by 5 bases and J by 1 base, leaving 5 bases between them. This CDR3 is 12 amino acids long. CDR3 in DNA: TGTGCCAGCAGTCAGGGTAACTATGGCTACACCTTC. This encodes CASSQGNYGYTF.

The chain joins TRBV7-2 to TRBJ2-3; 9 bases align to TRBD1. Germline-derived CDR1 and CDR2 are SGHTA and FQGNSA. V trimming: 5 bases; J trimming: 0 bases; junction bases outside the gene matches: 6. The CDR3 has 16 amino acids. The CDR3 coding sequence is TGTGCCAGCAGCAAAGGACAGGGGAGGAGCACAGATACGCAGTATTTT. Translated, it gives CASSKGQGRSTDTQYF.

The genes are TRBV10-1 and TRBJ1-1; 7 bases align to TRBD1. V trimming: 3 bases; J trimming: 6 bases; junction bases outside the gene matches: 10. Germline V CDR1 and CDR2: WNHNN, SYGVQD (reference sequence). The CDR3 extends over 15 amino acids. The CDR3: CASSDPGGGWAEAFF. The CDR3 coding sequence is TGCGCCAGCAGTGACCCTGGAGGGGGCTGGGCTGAAGCTTTCTTT.

This clone was seen only a few times. CDR3 in DNA: TGTGCCAGCAGCCAGGTAGCGGGAGGGGGAGAGACCCAGTACTTC. Protein product: CASSQVAGGGETQYF. The rearrangement uses TRBV7-2 and TRBJ2-5, with 11 bases matching TRBD2. CDR1 and CDR2 from the germline V gene are SGHTA and FQGNSA. V trimming: 5 bases; J trimming: 4 bases; junction bases outside the gene matches: 6. The CDR3 consists of 15 residues.

This clone has just a few counts. The chain is built from TRBV9 and TRBJ2-1; 8 nucleotides line up with TRBD2. Unmatched junction bases numbered 4, after V lost 1 base and J lost 4 bases. This CDR3 is built from 15 residues. Germline V gives CDR1 SGDLS, CDR2 YYNGEE. The CDR3 region is CASSVSGGPYNEQFF. DNA of the CDR3: TGTGCCAGCAGCGTATCGGGAGGGCCGTACAATGAGCAGTTCTTC.

The V call is TRBV27, the J call TRBJ2-7; D is possibly TRBD1 (6 bases). This CDR3 spans 13 amino acids. Germline values: CDR1 MNHEY, CDR2 SMNVEV (reference sequence). The V end was cut by 6 bases, the J end by 1 base, with 10 bases between. CDR3 DNA sequence: TGTGCCAGCAGATCAGGGGATTCCTACGAGCAGTACTTC. This sequence encodes CASRSGDSYEQYF.